Below, one TCR beta chain is given with its context. Its specificity is not known. Expressed TCRB transcripts were sequenced after all isolated RNA was converted to cDNA. Profiling relied on immunoSEQ multiplex PCR, and the TCRdb table lists in-frame clones only, not all of them. The table shows some 700,000 clones, with 10% to 15% occurring only once. The CDR3 covers 14 residues. With V trimmed by 2 bases and J by 6 bases, 5 bases remained unmatched. Germline lookup yields CDR1 SGHNT and CDR2 YYREEE (reference sequence). These data originate in a study of beta chain features in type 1 diabetes. Study-level background: Comparable age, gender and cell yields were observed in patients relative to healthy donors.

General study findings and limits: Sampled from patients, naive, central memory and Treg TCRB repertoires appeared more similar than those sampled from healthy donors. Moderate yet significant TCRB CDR3 shortening was seen in Type 1 diabetes patients in all four CD4+ subsets.

It was one heparinised blood draw, averaging roughly 0.11 L, that each donor gave. Each sorted population was over 95% pure. Material: naive CD4+ T cells from blood. The receptor was isolated from a man aged 18 to 30 with type 1 diabetes. The V call is TRBV5-4, the J call TRBJ2-3; the match to TRBD2 covers 8 bases. For the CDR3, the DNA is TGTGCCAGCAGCTTAGCGGGGGAAGCTGATACGCAGTATTTT. Amino acids: CASSLAGEADTQYF. Drawing the rest from reference TRBV5-4 and TRBJ2-3, the complete variable domain is ETGVTQSPTHLIKTRGQQVTLRCSSQSGHNTVSWYQQALGQGPQFIFQYYREEENGRGNFPPRFSGLQFPNYSSELNVNALELDDSALYLCASSLAGEADTQYFGPGTRLTVL.